This T cell receptor beta chain was found in a study of CD8+CD57+ T cells in acquired aplastic anemia. Findings and caveats of the study: Patient CD8+CD57+ cells had less diversity than total CD4+ and CD8+ pools.

Whoever was chosen for sequencing had shown CD8+CD57+ cell expansion by flow cytometry. Using genomic DNA as the template, TCR beta VDJ and CDR3 profiling was carried out. From the reads, TCRdb called clonotypes with MiXCR, one entry per CDR3 protein. This sample carries approximately 21,000 distinct CDR3 sequences, around 40% of them seen once, and the ten largest clones take roughly 86%. Remarks on this clonotype: Its specificity is unknown.

Trimming cost V 8 bases and J 0 bases; bases outside gene matches: 4. This CDR3 is built from 13 residues. Germline V CDR1 and CDR2: SNHLY, FYNNEI. The TCR sequence derives from a human donor with aplastic anemia. V and J are TRBV2 and TRBJ2-7; 7 bases fit TRBD1. The sample was CD8+CD57+ T cells sorted from PBMCs. Subset in this sample: bead-enriched CD8+CD57+ effector memory T cells from SAA patients. In DNA, the CDR3 is TGTGCCAGCCAGACAGGGAGCTCCTACGAGCAGTACTTC. Translating gives CASQTGSSYEQYF. The whole variable domain, filled in from reference TRBV2 and TRBJ2-7, reads EPEVTQTPSHQVTQMGQEVILRCVPISNHLYFYWYRQILGQKVEFLVSFYNNEISEKSEIFDDQFSVERPDGSNFTLKIRSTKLEDSAMYFCASQTGSSYEQYFGPGTRLTVT.